This TCR beta chain was documented in a study of identical twins. In TCRdb, the 5' RACE reads were re-called with MiXCR into one record per CDR3 protein. The data contain under 300,000 distinct CDR3 sequences, around 15% of them singletons. The sample comprised memory (CD45RO+) T cells sorted from blood. The sequence came from a woman aged 18-35 years in good health.

The CDR3 loop reads CASSSGSRQNEQFF. The DNA for the CDR3 is TGTGCCAGCAGTTCCGGGTCCCGTCAGAATGAGCAGTTCTTC. This chain joins TRBV6-2 or TRBV6-3 and TRBJ2-1; D gene uncertain. The CDR3 spans 14 residues. Germline CDR1 MNHEY, CDR2 SVGEGT. Trimming removed 4 bases at V and 7 bases at J, with 14 bases between.